This T cell receptor beta chain was obtained from a study of human T cells and chemical hapten exposure. Study information: Across the whole study, which lasted approximately 23 weeks, patients were given diphenylcyclopropenone on the scalp once a week.

Attachment of unique molecular identifiers to individual cDNA molecules was performed in the library. Original analysis: Samples contained a median of approximately 100,000 TCRs, with a range of about 23,224 to 700,000. TCRdb independently ran MiXCR on the RACE reads; one entry per CDR3 protein. TCRdb's processing, not the authors' own work, is the source of the V and J calls. Seen here are under 450,000 distinct CDR3 sequences, approximately 5.1% observed once, and the top ten hold roughly 2.4%. The ends were cut back, 7 bases at V and 3 bases at J, with 6 bases in the middle. The CDR3 is 12 amino acids. Germline values: CDR1 MNHEY, CDR2 SVGAGI. This clonotype was recorded many times. Time point given: patch test 1, 2 weeks after DPC sensitization. Treatment here: therapeutic diphenylcyclopropenone sensitization with weekly scalp DPC. Unfractionated whole blood yielded total RNA.

Sequencing was performed on whole blood, taken in connection with sensitization to the hapten diphenylcyclopropenone (DPC). The TCR was taken from a woman aged 45-59 years with alopecia areata. Some clones in this sample may be carry-over from other donors' samples. The gene calls are TRBV6-5 and TRBJ2-2; D not resolved. As DNA, the CDR3 is TGTGCCAGCATGCATGACACCGGGGAGCTGTTTTTT. Protein sequence: CASMHDTGELFF.